This TCR beta chain derives from a study of post-analysis software for immune sequencing data. The study's findings and limits: Samples from one preparation batch, clustered by F measure, grouped strongly together. People with multiple sclerosis had a significantly lower normalized Chao1 diversity than controls did.

In its sample, this clonotype was seen many times. Its antigen is undetermined. Prepared libraries of TCR beta cDNA carried unique molecular identifiers. Between about 1 and 11 million T cells gave rise to approximately 520,000 cDNA molecules. TCRdb reprocessed the PCR reads with MiXCR, giving one entry per CDR3 protein. Of around 250,000 distinct CDR3 sequences listed, 35% to 40% were seen once; the top ten hold around 5%. This sequence was found in a girl aged 10 to 17 with multiple sclerosis. What was sequenced was blood.

The CDR3: CSVAGTSGRESYNEQFF. The CDR3 DNA reads as TGCAGCGTTGCCGGGACTAGCGGGAGGGAGTCCTACAATGAGCAGTTCTTC. The J gene is TRBJ2-1, the V gene TRBV29-1; 16 positions agree with TRBD2. This CDR3 contains 17 residues. Germline V gene lookup returns CDR1 SQVTM and CDR2 ANQGSEA. Germline trimming cut 4 bases from V and 1 base from J; bases unmatched to any gene: 4.